This T cell receptor (beta chain) came from a study of identical twins. Broader study findings: Abundant cord blood beta clonotypes carried fewer insertions; memory repertoires showed none.

This clonotype was seen a handful of times. Its antigen remains unidentified. Trimming stripped 11 bases from V and 4 bases from J, with 12 bases between. The germline gives CDR1 SNHLY, CDR2 FYNNEI. The CDR3 sequence is 12 residues long. Everyone who donated was a healthy Caucasian. Through template switching, a universal primer site was introduced, and the cDNA contained unique molecular identifiers. One entry per CDR3 protein, called by TCRdb with MiXCR from the 5' RACE reads. The sample carries fewer than 550,000 distinct CDR3 sequences, more than 13% recorded once. These same data were also listed under a study on yellow fever vaccine responses in identical twins. From that second work: Twins reportedly appeared to share part of their vaccine T cell response while keeping part individual.

This TCR derives from a woman younger than 35 in good health. V and J are TRBV2 and TRBJ2-4, with a possible D match to TRBD1 (7 bases). Material: CD4+ T cells sorted from blood. Here the CDR3 reads CAGAGGKNIQYF. The CDR3 DNA follows: TGTGCCGGAGCAGGGGGGAAAAACATTCAGTACTTC.